These 27 T cell receptor beta chains were sequenced from one sample in a study of shared clonotypes between healthy human individuals. Some clones are missing from TCRdb's copy, which holds only in-frame ones; the method was immunoSEQ multiplex PCR. The sample consists of approximately 1.4 million clones, around 98% of them appearing once. Sequenced material: naive CD4+ T cells sorted from blood. Specified subset: CD45RA+ positively selected. These receptors were collected from a man aged 30 to 39 in good health.

For this clone: The sample has other DNA sequences that encode this CDR3 too. The rearrangement uses TRBV5-1 and TRBJ2-1; maybe TRBD1 (5 bases). CDR3 size: 15 residues. Per the germline V gene, CDR1 is SGHRS and CDR2 is YFSETQ. V was cut by 1 base and J by 4 bases, with 12 bases left in between. In DNA form, the CDR3 reads TGCGCCAGCAGCTTGCCAGGGCAAGGGTACAATGAGCAGTTCTTC. Translated: CASSLPGQGYNEQFF.

This clone was detected only once. The chain employs TRBV7-2 and TRBJ2-7, with 9 bases matching TRBD1. The ends lost 5 bases at V and 2 bases at J; junction bases unmatched: 7. Germline CDR1 SGHTA, CDR2 FQGNSA. This CDR3 contains 15 residues. The CDR3 bases are TGTGCCAGCAGCCGATCTACAGGGGGCGCCTACGAGCAGTACTTC. Residues: CASSRSTGGAYEQYF. The whole variable domain, filled in from reference TRBV7-2 and TRBJ2-7, reads GAGVSQSPSNKVTEKGKDVELRCDPISGHTALYWYRQSLGQGLEFLIYFQGNSAPDKSGLPSDRFSAERTGGSVSTLTIQRTQQEDSAVYLCASSRSTGGAYEQYFGPGTRLTVT.

This clone was observed a single time. Other nucleotide sequences from this sample produce the same CDR3. The chain recombines TRBV28 with TRBJ1-5, with unresolved D. The CDR3 is made up of 13 amino acids. Trimming pared 2 bases from V and 0 bases from J, leaving 2 bases between. Germline V gene sequence: CDR1 MDHEN, CDR2 SYDVKM. The CDR3 is CASSLPSNQPQHF. In nucleotides, the CDR3 is TGTGCCAGCAGTTTACCTAGCAATCAGCCCCAGCATTTT.

The rearrangement uses TRBV12-5 and TRBJ1-1; D remains ambiguous. The CDR3 spans 11 residues. From germline, CDR1 is LGHNT and CDR2 FRNRAP. The ends were cut back, 1 base at V and 6 bases at J, with 3 bases in the middle. CDR3 amino acids: CASGLGAEAFF. The CDR3 coding sequence is TGTGCTAGTGGTTTGGGGGCTGAAGCTTTCTTT. Looking up the rest from reference TRBV12-5 and TRBJ1-1 gives the full variable domain: DARVTQTPRHKVTEMGQEVTMRCQPILGHNTVFWYRQTMMQGLELLAYFRNRAPLDDSGMPKDRFSAEMPDATLATLKIQPSEPRDSAVYFCASGLGAEAFFGQGTRLTVV.

The V call is TRBV7-9, the J call TRBJ2-1, with TRBD2 identical over 9 bases. The CDR3 is made up of 17 amino acids. V gave up 2 bases and J gave up 4 bases; unmatched junction bases: 9. CDR1 is SEHNR and CDR2 is FQNEAQ in the germline V gene (reference sequence). CDR3 in amino acids: CASSLFPSGTIYNEQFF. CDR3 nucleotides: TGTGCCAGCAGCTTATTCCCTAGCGGGACGATTTACAATGAGCAGTTCTTC.

The chain carries TRBV29-1 and TRBJ2-7; D perhaps matches TRBD1 (6 bases). The V end lost 4 bases, the J end lost 2 bases, and 12 bases lay between the germline ends. The CDR3 consists of 13 residues. CDR1 is SQVTM and CDR2 is ANQGSEA in the germline V gene. DNA of the CDR3: TGCAGCGTTGGAATGGACAGAACCTACGAGCAGTACTTC. It specifies CSVGMDRTYEQYF.

This clone was counted a single time. The V and J genes are TRBV19 and TRBJ1-5; the D gene is possibly TRBD1 (6 bases). Trimming took off 5 bases at V and 1 base at J, with 15 bases between the two ends. The CDR3 sequence is 16 residues long. Germline-derived CDR1 and CDR2 are LNHDA and SQIVND (reference sequence). The CDR3 loop reads CASSSQTGISNQPQHF. CDR3 nucleotide sequence: TGTGCCAGTAGTTCTCAGACAGGCATCAGCAATCAGCCCCAGCATTTT.

For this clone: The identical CDR3 is also encoded by other nucleotide sequences in the sample. The chain carries TRBV7-6 and TRBJ2-1; 9 bases fit TRBD2. This CDR3 spans 15 amino acids. From germline, CDR1 is SGHVS and CDR2 FNYEAQ. The V gene end was trimmed by 5 bases and the J gene end by 1 base; junction bases not matched to a gene: 3. The CDR3 here is CASSPTSGSYNEQFF. The CDR3 DNA reads TGTGCCAGCAGCCCGACTAGCGGTTCCTACAATGAGCAGTTCTTC.

The gene calls are TRBV28 and TRBJ1-5; D unresolved. V was shortened by 7 bases and J by 4 bases, with 14 bases between the two germline ends. CDR3 length equals 14 residues. CDR1 and CDR2 from the germline V gene are MDHEN and SYDVKM. As DNA, the CDR3 is TGTGCCAGCACCCGAATTAAGGTTAATCAGCCCCAGCATTTT. This encodes CASTRIKVNQPQHF. The full variable domain, rest sourced from reference TRBV28 and TRBJ1-5, is DVKVTQSSRYLVKRTGEKVFLECVQDMDHENMFWYRQDPGLGLRLIYFSYDVKMKEKGDIPEGYSVSREKKERFSLILESASTNQTSMYLCASTRIKVNQPQHFGDGTRLSIL.

The V call is TRBV29-1, the J call TRBJ2-1; D is possibly TRBD2 (6 bases). CDR1 is SQVTM and CDR2 is ANQGSEA in the germline V gene. Trimming took off 4 bases at V and 0 bases at J, with 10 bases between the two ends. The CDR3 extends over 14 amino acids. The CDR3 spells CSVGDGSSYNEQFF. CDR3 bases: TGCAGCGTTGGGGACGGGAGCTCCTACAATGAGCAGTTCTTC.

The chain recombines TRBV5-4 with TRBJ2-4; no clear D. The CDR3 consists of 14 residues. The germline V gene has CDR1 SGHNT and CDR2 YYREEE (reference sequence). V lost 0 bases to trimming and J lost 3 bases, with 7 bases between them. The CDR3 loop reads CASSLEPGKNIQYF. The CDR3 DNA reads TGTGCCAGCAGCTTGGAACCGGGCAAAAACATTCAGTACTTC.

For this clone: This same CDR3 is encoded by further DNA sequences in the sample. The genes are TRBV18 and TRBJ2-7; 7 bases fit TRBD2. The CDR3 spans 13 residues. Germline assignment: CDR1 KGHSH and CDR2 LQKENI. The V segment lost 3 bases and the J segment 4 bases; nucleotides outside the gene matches: 3. The CDR3 loop is CASSPGLDYEQYF. CDR3 bases: TGTGCCAGCTCACCCGGACTAGATTACGAGCAGTACTTC.

This chain connects TRBV6-1 to TRBJ1-5; 7 positions agree with TRBD1. Per germline, CDR1 MNHNS and CDR2 SASEGT. V lost 4 bases to trimming and J lost 2 bases; unmatched junction nucleotides: 14. The CDR3 sequence is 18 residues long. The DNA of the CDR3 is TGTGCCAGCAGTGGCCGGGACAGAAGTAGAATCGGCAATCAGCCCCAGCATTTT. Its translation is CASSGRDRSRIGNQPQHF.

The rearrangement uses TRBV27 and TRBJ1-2; 8 nucleotides agree with TRBD1. J was trimmed by 6 bases and V by 3 bases; bases with no gene match: 9. The CDR3 has 15 amino acids. CDR1 and CDR2 (germline): MNHEY, SMNVEV (reference sequence). The CDR3 bases are TGTGCCAGCAGTTTTTTCGGACAGGGATATGATGGCTACACCTTC. It encodes CASSFFGQGYDGYTF.

This clone showed up just once. The rearrangement joins TRBV7-9 to TRBJ1-1; possible D gene TRBD1, 5 bases. From germline, CDR1 is SEHNR and CDR2 FQNEAQ (reference sequence). CDR3 size: 14 residues. V was pared by 5 bases and J by 5 bases, with 15 bases between. Here the CDR3 reads CASSPNVGGTEAFF. CDR3 DNA: TGTGCCAGCAGCCCGAACGTCGGGGGGACTGAAGCTTTCTTT.

The chain combines TRBV5-1 with TRBJ1-1; no definite D call. V was cut by 0 bases and J by 5 bases, with 8 bases left in between. The CDR3 runs to 13 residues. The germline V gene has CDR1 SGHRS and CDR2 YFSETQ. The CDR3 protein is CASSLEPYTEAFF. CDR3 sequence (DNA): TGCGCCAGCAGCTTGGAGCCGTATACTGAAGCTTTCTTT. Filled out from reference TRBV5-1 and TRBJ1-1, the complete variable domain reads KAGVTQTPRYLIKTRGQQVTLSCSPISGHRSVSWYQQTPGQGLQFLFEYFSETQRNKGNFPGRFSGRQFSNSRSEMNVSTLELGDSALYLCASSLEPYTEAFFGQGTRLTVV.

The rearrangement uses TRBV28 and TRBJ2-7; D is ambiguous. The CDR3 spans 11 residues. From germline, CDR1 is MDHEN and CDR2 SYDVKM. Trimming took off 7 bases at V and 3 bases at J, with 7 bases between the two ends. CDR3 DNA: TGTGCCAGCACGGGCGTCTACGAGCAGTACTTC. Translated, it gives CASTGVYEQYF.

This chain links TRBV11-3 with TRBJ2-3; D perhaps matches TRBD1 (6 bases). Between the trimmed V and J ends, which lost 4 bases and 4 bases, there was a span of 9 bases. CDR3 length: 13 residues. Per the germline V gene, CDR1 is SGHNT and CDR2 is YENEEA. The CDR3 coding sequence is TGTGCCAGCAGCTCCAGGGGTGCAGATACGCAGTATTTT. Translation: CASSSRGADTQYF.

The J gene is TRBJ2-2, the V gene TRBV27; TRBD1 is a possible D gene (5 bases). CDR3 size: 16 residues. V was clipped by 6 bases and J by 5 bases, with 19 bases between them. The germline V gene encodes CDR1 MNHEY and CDR2 SMNVEV (reference sequence). The chain's CDR3 is CASSAKQVGKTGELFF. The CDR3 nucleotides read TGTGCCAGCAGCGCTAAACAGGTTGGGAAGACCGGGGAGCTGTTTTTT.

The chain couples TRBV6-1 to TRBJ2-1; 10 positions match TRBD1. The V gene end was trimmed by 8 bases and the J gene end by 4 bases; junction bases not matched to a gene: 5. Looked up from germline, CDR1 is MNHNS and CDR2 is SASEGT. The CDR3 covers 14 residues. DNA of the CDR3: TGTGCCAGCCGGGGGACAGGGGAATACAATGAGCAGTTCTTC. This translates into CASRGTGEYNEQFF.

In this sample, this clone turned up once. The chain employs TRBV29-1 and TRBJ1-2; 12 bases are shared with TRBD1. CDR1 and CDR2 from the germline V gene are SQVTM and ANQGSEA. With 6 bases clipped from V and 2 bases from J, the junction kept 7 bases outside the gene matches. The CDR3 consists of 15 residues. CDR3: CSVGDRGRINYGYTF. In DNA, the CDR3 is TGCAGCGTCGGGGACAGGGGGCGAATCAACTATGGCTACACCTTC.

CDR3 DNA: TGTGCCAGCAGTCCTCTCCTTTTGGGACAGGGCAGGAACACTGAAGCTTTCTTT. It specifies CASSPLLLGQGRNTEAFF. This sequence joins TRBV27 and TRBJ1-1; TRBD1 matches at 9 bases. CDR1 is MNHEY, CDR2 SMNVEV, per germline (reference sequence). The CDR3 spans 18 residues. Trimming at V came to 5 bases and at J to 1 base, leaving 14 bases not matched to a gene.

The chain has TRBV5-1 and TRBJ2-2; 7 bases match TRBD1. Germline CDR1 and CDR2: SGHRS and YFSETQ. The V segment lost 7 bases and the J segment 0 bases; nucleotides outside the gene matches: 3. The CDR3 loop spans 14 amino acids. CDR3 DNA sequence: TGCGCCAGCGCTACAGGGGCGAACACCGGGGAGCTGTTTTTT. Translation: CASATGANTGELFF. Supplemented by reference TRBV5-1 and TRBJ2-2, the full variable domain reads KAGVTQTPRYLIKTRGQQVTLSCSPISGHRSVSWYQQTPGQGLQFLFEYFSETQRNKGNFPGRFSGRQFSNSRSEMNVSTLELGDSALYLCASATGANTGELFFGEGSRLTVL.

The chain is built from TRBV5-4 and TRBJ2-1, with D possibly matching TRBD2 (6 bases). The CDR3 has 16 amino acids. Deletions cut 0 bases from V and 8 bases from J, with 18 bases between. Per germline, CDR1 SGHNT and CDR2 YYREEE (reference sequence). The chain's CDR3 is CASSLAGWGERDEQFF. DNA for the CDR3: TGTGCCAGCAGCTTGGCTGGCTGGGGGGAGCGTGATGAGCAGTTCTTC.

This clone occurred once. This rearrangement joins TRBV6-5 to TRBJ2-5; unclear D gene. The CDR3 contains 13 residues. Germline V lookup: CDR1 MNHEY, CDR2 SVGAGI. Trimming cost V 1 base and J 9 bases, with 12 bases left between them. The CDR3 coding sequence is TGTGCCAGCAGTTACTTTTTCCTGAGTCCCCAGTACTTC. Its protein product is CASSYFFLSPQYF.

V gene TRBV11-2 combines with J gene TRBJ1-5; D gene ambiguous. Germline V CDR1 and CDR2: SGHAT, FQNNGV. V lost 1 base and J 1 base, leaving 11 bases between the germline ends. The CDR3 length is 16 residues. CDR3 protein: CASSLVGRSSNQPQHF. CDR3 DNA sequence: TGTGCCAGCAGCTTAGTTGGCCGGAGCAGCAATCAGCCCCAGCATTTT.

The rearrangement joins TRBV7-6 to TRBJ1-5; D remains unclear. This CDR3 is built from 15 residues. V was pared by 1 base and J by 2 bases, with 9 bases between. Germline V gene lookup returns CDR1 SGHVS and CDR2 FNYEAQ. The CDR3 coding sequence is TGTGCCAGCAGCTTAGGAAATGGGGGCAATCAGCCCCAGCATTTT. As protein: CASSLGNGGNQPQHF.